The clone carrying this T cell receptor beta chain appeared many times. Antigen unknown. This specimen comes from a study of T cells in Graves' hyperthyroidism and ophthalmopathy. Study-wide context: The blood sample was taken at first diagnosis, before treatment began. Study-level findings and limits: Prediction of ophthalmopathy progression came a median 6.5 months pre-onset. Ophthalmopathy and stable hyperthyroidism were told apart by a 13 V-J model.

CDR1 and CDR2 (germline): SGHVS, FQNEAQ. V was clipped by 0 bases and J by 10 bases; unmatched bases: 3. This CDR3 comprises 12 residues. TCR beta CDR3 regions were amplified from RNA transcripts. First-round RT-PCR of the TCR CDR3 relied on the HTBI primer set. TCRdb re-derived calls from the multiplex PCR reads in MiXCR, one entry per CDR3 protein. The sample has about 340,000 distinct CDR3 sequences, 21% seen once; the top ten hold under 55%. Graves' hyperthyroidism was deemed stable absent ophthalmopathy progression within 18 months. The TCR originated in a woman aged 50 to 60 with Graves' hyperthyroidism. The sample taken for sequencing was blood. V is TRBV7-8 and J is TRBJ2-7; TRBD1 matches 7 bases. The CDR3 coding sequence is TGTGCCAGCAGCTTAGCGGACAGGAAACAGTACTTC. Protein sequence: CASSLADRKQYF.